The clone carrying this T cell receptor beta chain was detected only a few times. The antigen remains undetermined. V was clipped by 0 bases and J by 0 bases, with 9 bases between them. Germline CDR1 LGHNA, CDR2 YSLEER. The CDR3 consists of 15 residues. TCRdb independently ran MiXCR on the 5' RACE reads; one entry per CDR3 protein. Among approximately 690,000 distinct CDR3 sequences, over 5% were seen once, and the ten largest hold 1.5% to 2%. These data come from a study of identical twins. Study observations and caveats: For zero-insertion analyses, partial confounding could come from invariant MAIT and iNKT cells. A lower insertion count was a feature of abundant cord blood beta clonotypes, with no such feature in memory repertoires. In drawing conclusions, the study used cross-sectional statistical analysis and did not follow the same donors.

The specimen was naive T cells sorted from blood. This clonotype was sampled from a man aged 18 to 30 in good health. This rearrangement joins TRBV4-3 to TRBJ2-7; D perhaps matches TRBD2 (6 bases). For the CDR3, the DNA is TGCGCCAGCAGCCAAGAGTCCGGGAGCTCCTACGAGCAGTACTTC. This gives the protein CASSQESGSSYEQYF.